A single TCR beta chain is shown here with its context. This clonotype was seen a few times. The antigen it binds to is not known. No clone much larger than this one lies a single base away; base qualities are absent. Donors were a few dozen systemically healthy Caucasian individuals from Russia aged 6 to 90 years. Each donor gave around 9.9 milliliters of peripheral blood, collected into EDTA-treated Vacutainer tubes. Ficoll-Paque density-gradient centrifugation was used to isolate PBMCs, with at least 6 million obtained per sample. Total RNA, at least 5 micrograms per sample, was extracted from PBMCs with Trizol reagent. Naive CD45RAhigh/CD27high T cell percentages were measured by flow cytometry on a PBMC aliquot from every donor. The record originates from a study of blood T cells in healthy people across ages (dated by TCRdb to the mid-2010s). In the study overall: Template switching captured roughly one uniquely barcoded TCR beta cDNA molecule per two T cells in model experiments. Four age groups were formed from the donors: young (average approximately 17 years), middle-aged (roughly 38), aged (roughly 56) and long-lived (approximately 80). Using the same blood draw, the study looked at two additional independent replicas of 1 million unique cDNA reads for two donors, one aged 18 to 30 and the other aged 80 or older. Age-related changes in TCR beta repertoire diversity were measured in the study by deep sequencing normalized with unique cDNA molecular identifiers.

Library method: 5' RACE. The run used an Illumina HiSeq 2500. A second PCR of 7 to 11 cycles was performed with a sample-barcoded 5' primer and a J-beta primer mix. A unique molecular identifier was introduced onto each TCR beta cDNA molecule by a template-switch 5' adaptor carrying 12 random nucleotides. Each sample yielded at least 2.5 million CDR3-containing paired-end reads. First-strand cDNA was synthesized from all RNA with the Mint cDNA synthesis kit, primed by a TRBC-specific oligonucleotide. Following uracil-DNA glycosylase treatment, a first 18-cycle PCR with universal primers M1SS and BC2_uni_R was performed on all cDNA. Concerning the study's data processing: Each sample was normalized by randomly selecting 1 million high-quality reads, each carrying a distinct molecular identifier. Reads with shared molecular identifiers were discarded instead of being binned into consensus sequences. MiTCR, run with a Q25 quality threshold and the strictest error-elimination algorithm, handled CDR3 identification, clonotype clustering and error correction. A nonparametric unseen species model with Euler transformation was used to estimate a lower bound on total TCR beta diversity. In TCRdb, the public reads were trimmed at Q25 with fastp and aligned with MiXCR, with productive beta chains retained. Identical CDR3 proteins give one entry, which carries the most common genes and DNA. TCRdb, not the authors, supplied the V and J calls. The sample data list hundreds of thousands of distinct CDR3 sequences, and roughly 25% of these were observed just once. The ten largest make up roughly 3.1% of the sample.

V is trimmed back by 6 bases and J by 1 base, and the junction contains 11 bases that no gene match accounts for. CDR1 and CDR2, looked up from the germline V gene (reference sequence), are DFQATT and SNEGSKA. From its cysteine to its phenylalanine, the CDR3 spans 16 amino acids. The retained sequence is limited to the CDR3, 48 bases, with the frame set at the first base. The full study reports these points: Observed TCR beta diversity per million T cells fell roughly linearly with age, and a significant reduction was already apparent by age about 43. Estimates of total diversity based on one million sequenced T cells were considered lower bounds and underestimates. Observed TCR beta diversity correlated strongly with the percentage of naive T cells measured by flow cytometry. Because profiling used bulk unsorted PBMCs, naive and antigen-experienced compartments could not be compared conclusively. Donor CMV infection status was unknown, potentially confounding age-related changes in expanded clonotypes. Compared with the aged group, the long-lived group had more naive CD4+ T cells, fewer expanded clones and increased TCR diversity, a pattern suggesting age selection.

The data were also submitted as part of a second study, on T cells of mothers and their children. That second publication adds: Nine systemically healthy Caucasian individuals served as donors, namely three mothers together with their six children. cDNA synthesis consumed the entire amount of extracted RNA, loaded at around 1.5 ug RNA in each 15 ul reaction. In the second PCR, the M1S primer added sample barcodes and 2-4 random nucleotides. Over 8.5 million TCR beta CDR3 reads came from each mother, compared with about 3 million reads from each child. Thymic selection shapes the output of TCR recombination in a similar way in related and unrelated pairs, and inherited differences have a minor effect. Normalized repertoire overlap was always slightly but never significantly higher in related than unrelated mother-child pairs. No persistent microchimeric T cell clones were detected, at a sensitivity of approximately 100 clones per million clonotypes. The study used deep NGS to compare TCR beta repertoires of mothers and children, seeking features distinguishing related mother-child pairs from unrelated individuals. The mean age was roughly 40 +/- 4 years for the mothers and 11 +/- 4 years for the children. Libraries were sequenced on Illumina HiSeq 2000 with 100+100 nt paired-end reads after adapter ligation with NEBNext reagents. To avoid cross-contamination, the mother libraries and the child libraries were prepared a month apart and sequenced in separate runs. Each donor had between 500,000 and 2,000,000 distinct TCR beta clonotypes identified. Naive TCR beta clonotypes were estimated from low-frequency clonotypes matched to each donor's FACS-determined naive share, without sorting.

The sequence is built from TRBV20-1 and TRBJ1-1, and 10 junction bases match TRBD1. Sequencing was done on a sample of blood. This clonotype was obtained from a boy aged 10-17 years in good health. The CDR3 region has the sequence CSARDRGTVGNTEAFF. Here is the DNA: TGCAGTGCCCGGGACAGGGGTACGGTAGGGAACACTGAAGCTTTCTTT.